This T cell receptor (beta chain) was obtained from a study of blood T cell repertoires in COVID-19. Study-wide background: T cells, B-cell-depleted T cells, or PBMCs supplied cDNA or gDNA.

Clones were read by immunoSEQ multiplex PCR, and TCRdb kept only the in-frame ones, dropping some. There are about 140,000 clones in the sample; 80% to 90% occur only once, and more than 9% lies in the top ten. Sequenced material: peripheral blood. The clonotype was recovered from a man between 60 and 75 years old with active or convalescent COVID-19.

The CDR3 region is CASSARGGQETQYF. The DNA of the CDR3 is TGTGCCAGCAGCGCCCGGGGAGGGCAAGAGACCCAGTACTTC. The chain is built from TRBV9 and TRBJ2-5; TRBD2 matches 7 bases. Germline CDR1 and CDR2: SGDLS and YYNGEE. Unmatched junction bases numbered 4, after V lost 3 bases and J lost 2 bases. The CDR3 is made up of 14 amino acids.